This TCR beta chain was captured by sequencing in a study of tissue T cells after allogeneic stem cell transplantation. Repertoires were generated with immunoSEQ multiplex PCR, while TCRdb's copy carries only in-frame clones and drops some. Here the sample spans about 42,000 clones, 92% being singletons. This clone was seen only a few times. This sequence was found in a woman aged 35 to 69 who later had graft-versus-host disease after an allogeneic stem cell transplant. Sample: blood, taken before transplantation.

The CDR3, as DNA: TGTGCCAGCAGGAAACAGGGAAACACTGAAGCTTTCTTT. It specifies CASRKQGNTEAFF. The chain links TRBV6-5 to TRBJ1-1, with a tentative D call TRBD1 (6 bases). With 6 bases removed from V and 2 bases from J, the gap between germline ends came to 10 bases. CDR3 size: 13 residues. In germline, CDR1 is MNHEY, CDR2 SVGAGI.